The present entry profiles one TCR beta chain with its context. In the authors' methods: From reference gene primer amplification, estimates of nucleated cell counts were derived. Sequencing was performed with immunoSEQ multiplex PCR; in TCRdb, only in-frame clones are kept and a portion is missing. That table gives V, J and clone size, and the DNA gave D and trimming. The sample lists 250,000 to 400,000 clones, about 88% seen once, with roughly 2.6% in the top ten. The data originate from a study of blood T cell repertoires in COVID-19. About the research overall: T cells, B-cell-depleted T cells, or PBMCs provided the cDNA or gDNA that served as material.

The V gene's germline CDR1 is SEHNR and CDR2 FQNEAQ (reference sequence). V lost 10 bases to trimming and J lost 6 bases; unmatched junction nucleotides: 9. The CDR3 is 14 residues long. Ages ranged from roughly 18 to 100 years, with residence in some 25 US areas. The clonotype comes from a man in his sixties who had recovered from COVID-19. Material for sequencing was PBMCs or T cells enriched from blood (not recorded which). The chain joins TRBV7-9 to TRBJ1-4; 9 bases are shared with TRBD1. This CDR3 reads CATQRTGVYEKLFF. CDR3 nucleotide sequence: TGTGCCACCCAAAGGACAGGGGTTTATGAAAAACTGTTTTTT.